The 30 T cell receptor beta chains below all came from one sample that was sequenced in a study of prognosis after radiotherapy for stage I lung cancer. The TCR beta CDR3 region was amplified from genomic DNA, with two rounds of multiplex PCR being used for the amplification. Primers specific to each TRBV and TRBJ gene were used in first-round PCR. TCRdb itself ran the multiplex PCR reads through MiXCR, one entry per CDR3 protein. There are roughly 30,000 distinct CDR3 sequences in the sample; around 43% occur only once, and roughly 35% lies in the top ten. Specimen: PBMCs, collected before or after stereotactic body radiation therapy (not recorded which). These receptors came from a donor over 45 with non-small cell lung cancer.

Many counts were recorded for this clonotype. The V and J genes are TRBV7-9 and TRBJ2-7; D gene ambiguous. The V gene lost 5 bases and the J gene lost 0 bases, with 8 bases spanning the gap. CDR3 length: 13 amino acids. CDR1 is SEHNR and CDR2 is FQNEAQ in the germline V gene (reference sequence). The DNA of the CDR3 is TGTGCCAGCAGCCCTAGTGCCTCCTACGAGCAGTACTTC. This translates into CASSPSASYEQYF.

This rearrangement joins TRBV7-8 to TRBJ2-7, with TRBD2 identical over 7 bases. J was trimmed by 6 bases and V by 2 bases; bases with no gene match: 16. The CDR3 is 17 residues long. Germline V lookup: CDR1 SGHVS, CDR2 FQNEAQ. The CDR3 bases are TGTGCCAGCAGCTTATGGCTTCCATACTCCTCGGGGGGCGAGCAGTACTTC. Protein sequence: CASSLWLPYSSGGEQYF.

In its sample, this clonotype was seen many times. The chain carries TRBV19 and TRBJ1-1; 8 bases are a match to TRBD1. This CDR3 contains 15 residues. V lost 7 bases, J lost 0 bases, and 7 bases stayed unmatched. CDR1 and CDR2 (germline): LNHDA, SQIVND (reference sequence). In nucleotides, the CDR3 is TGTGCCAGTACCCTGACAGGGGCTATGAACACTGAAGCTTTCTTT. This gives the protein CASTLTGAMNTEAFF. Full variable domain (missing parts from reference TRBV19 and TRBJ1-1): DGGITQSPKYLFRKEGQNVTLSCEQNLNHDAMYWYRQDPGQGLRLIYYSQIVNDFQKGDIAEGYSVSREKKESFPLTVTSAQKNPTAFYLCASTLTGAMNTEAFFGQGTRLTVV.

The chain combines TRBV10-3 with TRBJ1-2; D is unclear. There are 13 residues in the CDR3. Germline V CDR1 and CDR2: ENHRY, SYGVKD. The V end was cut by 5 bases, the J end by 4 bases, with 11 bases between. The CDR3 spells CAISSTSTYGYTF. The DNA of the CDR3 is TGTGCCATCAGTTCGACGTCCACCTATGGCTACACCTTC.

This clonotype occurred many times. This chain joins TRBV5-6 and TRBJ1-1; the D gene is possibly TRBD1 (5 bases). CDR3 size: 14 residues. The germline gives CDR1 SGHDT, CDR2 YYEEEE. V lost 5 bases to trimming and J lost 0 bases, with 11 bases between them. In DNA form, the CDR3 reads TGTGCCAGCAGACCCGGGACCGTGAACACTGAAGCTTTCTTT. Its translation is CASRPGTVNTEAFF.

This clonotype was recorded many times. The genes are TRBV6-1 and TRBJ2-1, with D maybe TRBD1 (5 bases). Germline CDR1 and CDR2: MNHNS and SASEGT. V was clipped by 0 bases and J by 4 bases, with 7 bases between them. The CDR3 length is 14 residues. In DNA, the CDR3 is TGTGCCAGCAGTGAAGCATCAGGGTACAATGAGCAGTTCTTC. Its translation: CASSEASGYNEQFF.

The chain carries TRBV20-1 and TRBJ2-1; a possible D gene is TRBD2 (5 bases). The germline V gene encodes CDR1 DFQATT and CDR2 SNEGSKA (reference sequence). Trimming took off 2 bases at V and 6 bases at J, with 11 bases between the two ends. The CDR3 length is 13 residues. CDR3 region: CSARLQTTNEQFF. The DNA for the CDR3 is TGCAGTGCTAGATTGCAGACTACCAATGAGCAGTTCTTC.

This clonotype has at least ten counts. J is TRBJ1-6 and V is TRBV4-1; TRBD1 is a possible D gene (6 bases). The V and J ends lost 0 bases and 10 bases respectively, with 10 bases between them. Germline V gene sequence: CDR1 MGHRA, CDR2 YSYEKL. CDR3 length: 14 amino acids. CDR3: CASSQEAGGSPLHF. CDR3 sequence (DNA): TGCGCCAGCAGCCAAGAGGCCGGGGGCTCACCCCTCCACTTT.

In its sample, this clonotype was seen many times. V is TRBV29-1 and J is TRBJ1-2, with D uncertain. V shed 1 base and J shed 8 bases, with 8 bases lying between them. The CDR3 is 11 residues long. The germline V gene has CDR1 SQVTM and CDR2 ANQGSEA. The CDR3 DNA is TGCAGCGTTGAAGTATCACGGGGCTACACCTTC. Translated, it gives CSVEVSRGYTF. The full variable domain, rest sourced from reference TRBV29-1 and TRBJ1-2, is SAVISQKPSRDICQRGTSLTIQCQVDSQVTMMFWYRQQPGQSLTLIATANQGSEATYESGFVIDKFPISRPNLTFSTLTVSNMSPEDSSIYLCSVEVSRGYTFGSGTRLTVV.

CDR3 in amino acids: CATSESDREYGYTF. CDR3 sequence (DNA): TGTGCCACCAGTGAGTCAGACAGGGAATATGGCTACACCTTC. The chain couples TRBV24-1 to TRBJ1-2; TRBD1 matches at 7 bases. Germline CDR1 and CDR2: KGHDR and SFDVKD. The J segment lost 5 bases and the V segment lost 4 bases, leaving 6 bases of the junction unmatched. The CDR3 extends over 14 amino acids.

This clonotype was seen repeatedly, ten times or more. The J gene is TRBJ2-5, the V gene TRBV5-1; D is ambiguous. V was shortened by 2 bases and J by 1 base, with 9 bases between the two germline ends. In germline, CDR1 is SGHRS, CDR2 YFSETQ. The CDR3 has 14 residues. The CDR3 nucleotides read TGCGCCAGCAGCTTTGGTGGGCTCCAAGAGACCCAGTACTTC. This sequence encodes CASSFGGLQETQYF.

This clonotype was seen at least ten times. The chain joins TRBV7-2 to TRBJ2-5; D not certain. V lost 5 bases, J lost 5 bases, and 6 bases lay in between. Germline CDR1 reads SGHTA; CDR2 reads FQGNSA. This CDR3 comprises 11 residues. The CDR3 reads CASSPTETQYF. The DNA for the CDR3 is TGTGCCAGCAGCCCCACGGAGACCCAGTACTTC.

J is TRBJ2-1 and V is TRBV11-2, with 9 nucleotides matching TRBD2. CDR1 SGHAT and CDR2 FQNNGV come from the germline V gene. J lost 8 bases, V lost 5 bases, and 13 bases had no gene match. There are 16 residues in the CDR3. The CDR3 region has the DNA TGTGCCAGCAGCCCCGTTGGGCGGGGGGGCCGGGATGAGCAGTTCTTC. This codes for CASSPVGRGGRDEQFF.

Of note for this clonotype: One base separates it from a far larger clone, so it is likely a read error. The V and J genes are TRBV6-4 and TRBJ1-2; D is unclear. The germline V gene has CDR1 MRHNA and CDR2 SNTAGT. The CDR3 is 15 residues long. V dropped 3 bases and J dropped 3 bases, with 14 bases sitting between them. CDR3 loop: CASSEDLQSYYGYTF. The CDR3 DNA reads TGTGCCAGCAGTGAAGATCTCCAGTCCTACTATGGCTACACCTTC.

Ten or more counts support this clonotype. The rearrangement joins TRBV7-9 to TRBJ2-1; weak D call: TRBD1 (5 bases). Germline V gene lookup returns CDR1 SEHNR and CDR2 FQNEAQ (reference sequence). With 2 bases removed from V and 12 bases from J, the gap between germline ends came to 8 bases. The length of the CDR3 is 11 residues. In nucleotides, the CDR3 is TGTGCCAGCAGCTTACTAACAGGGCAGTTCTTC. It translates to CASSLLTGQFF.

This clonotype has just one count. V usage is TRBV4-1 and J usage is TRBJ1-5, with 8 bases that match TRBD1. Germline V gives CDR1 MGHRA, CDR2 YSYEKL. CDR3 length: 15 amino acids. The J segment lost 5 bases and the V segment lost 1 base, leaving 4 bases of the junction unmatched. CDR3 in amino acids: CASSQAGQGHQPQHF. The DNA for the CDR3 is TGCGCCAGCAGCCAAGCTGGACAGGGACATCAGCCCCAGCATTTT.

This chain links TRBV20-1 with TRBJ1-2; possibly TRBD1 for D (6 bases). Germline V CDR1 and CDR2: DFQATT, SNEGSKA (reference sequence). V lost 2 bases and J lost 5, with 12 bases in between. The CDR3 sequence is 13 residues long. Here the CDR3 reads CSARPQGSYGYTF. The CDR3 DNA follows: TGCAGTGCTAGACCGCAGGGGTCTTATGGCTACACCTTC.

The J gene is TRBJ2-1, the V gene TRBV20-1; 8 positions match TRBD2. This CDR3 has 15 amino acids. Germline values: CDR1 DFQATT, CDR2 SNEGSKA (reference sequence). With 6 bases clipped from V and 8 bases from J, the junction kept 15 bases outside the gene matches. CDR3 DNA: TGCAGTGCCACCGTGGGAGCGGGGGACGGCGATGAGCAGTTCTTC. As protein: CSATVGAGDGDEQFF.

As for this clonotype: This may stem from a read error, because a much larger clone lies one nucleotide away. The V gene is TRBV7-9, the J gene TRBJ2-5, with a weak D call TRBD2 (6 bases). The CDR3 covers 15 residues. Germline CDR1 SEHNR, CDR2 FQNEAQ (reference sequence). Trimming removed 1 base from V and 4 bases from J, with 13 bases in between. The CDR3 DNA is TGTGCCAGCAGCTTAGTGGCTAGCGTGGGAGAGACCCAGTACTTC. Translation gives CASSLVASVGETQYF.

This clonotype was counted ten times or more. V gene TRBV6-2 or TRBV6-3 combines with J gene TRBJ2-3; no clear D gene. The CDR3 consists of 13 residues. V was clipped by 6 bases and J by 6 bases, with 13 bases between them. Germline V lookup: CDR1 MNHEY, CDR2 SVGEGT. The CDR3 loop is CASSRTIGDTQYF. The CDR3 coding sequence is TGTGCCAGCAGCCGTACCATAGGGGATACGCAGTATTTT.

The chain recombines TRBV2 with TRBJ1-2; 7 bases line up with TRBD1. In germline, CDR1 is SNHLY, CDR2 FYNNEI. V lost 6 bases to trimming and J lost 4 bases; unmatched junction nucleotides: 8. CDR3 length: 14 amino acids. CDR3 residues: CASRAGTVSYGYTF. CDR3 nucleotides: TGTGCCAGCAGGGCCGGGACAGTCAGCTATGGCTACACCTTC.

This clonotype was recorded many times. The J gene is TRBJ2-1, the V gene TRBV4-1, with TRBD2 matching over 9 bases. The trim removed 4 bases at V and 5 bases at J, leaving 6 bases unmatched. The CDR3 is 15 residues long. Germline values: CDR1 MGHRA, CDR2 YSYEKL. This CDR3 reads CASSRAGGNDNEQFF. As DNA, the CDR3 is TGCGCCAGCAGCCGAGCGGGAGGCAATGACAATGAGCAGTTCTTC.

A few counts support this clonotype. The chain carries TRBV5-6 and TRBJ2-1; 8 bases are a match to TRBD2. The trim removed 1 base at V and 8 bases at J, leaving 20 bases unmatched. The CDR3 covers 19 residues. Looked up from germline, CDR1 is SGHDT and CDR2 is YYEEEE. The CDR3, as DNA: TGTGCCAGCAGCTTGTTTTCCGGGGGGGCCGGTTGGGAGTTGGATGAGCAGTTCTTC. As protein: CASSLFSGGAGWELDEQFF.

This chain joins TRBV11-2 and TRBJ2-1; D is unclear. CDR3 size: 14 residues. Germline assignment: CDR1 SGHAT and CDR2 FQNNGV. Trimming shortened V by 1 base and J by 5 bases, and 9 bases separated the two germline ends. The CDR3 DNA follows: TGTGCCAGCAGCTTAGGGGTGGGTGACAATGAGCAGTTCTTC. Amino acid sequence: CASSLGVGDNEQFF.

The sample holds a few counts of this clonotype. The chain couples TRBV19 to TRBJ1-1; TRBD1 might be the D (5 bases). Germline V gene lookup returns CDR1 LNHDA and CDR2 SQIVND (reference sequence). The CDR3 covers 13 residues. The ends were cut back, 2 bases at V and 11 bases at J, with 15 bases in the middle. This CDR3 reads CASSIRGEGEAFF. For the CDR3, the DNA is TGTGCCAGTAGTATACGGGGCGAGGGTGAGGCTTTCTTT.

This clonotype was detected once. The rearrangement uses TRBV7-2 and TRBJ1-1; D unclear. V lost 3 bases and J lost 2, with 10 bases in between. CDR3 size: 14 residues. Germline lookup yields CDR1 SGHTA and CDR2 FQGNSA. The CDR3 nucleotides read TGTGCCAGCAGCTTTGGCGGGGTTAACACTGAAGCTTTCTTT. It codes for CASSFGGVNTEAFF.

This clonotype was counted at least ten times. The chain links TRBV27 to TRBJ2-7; 13 bases fit TRBD2. The CDR3 is 21 amino acids. Trimming removed 5 bases from V and 5 bases from J; junction bases left unmatched: 24. Per the germline V gene, CDR1 is MNHEY and CDR2 is SMNVEV (reference sequence). The CDR3 nucleotides read TGTGCCAGCAGTCCCGGACTCCGGACTAGCGGGAGAAACCCAAACTTCGACGAGCAGTACTTC. Protein sequence: CASSPGLRTSGRNPNFDEQYF.

In this sample, this clonotype is medium-sized. The gene calls are TRBV6-1 and TRBJ1-2, with a possible D match to TRBD1 (6 bases). V lost 6 bases and J 7 bases, leaving 18 bases between the germline ends. The CDR3 loop spans 14 amino acids. CDR1 is MNHNS, CDR2 SASEGT, per germline. The chain's CDR3 is CASRGGQGWGGYTF. CDR3 DNA sequence: TGTGCCAGCAGAGGAGGTCAGGGGTGGGGTGGCTACACCTTC.

This clonotype was seen many times. The CDR3 DNA is TGTGCCAGCAGCTCTCAGGGGGGAGATCTAACCGGGGAGCTGTTTTTT. This gives the protein CASSSQGGDLTGELFF. The V and J genes are TRBV7-3 and TRBJ2-2; D is possibly TRBD1 (7 bases). Trimming left V 4 bases short and J 5 bases short, with 17 bases between. Germline loops: CDR1 SGHTA, CDR2 FQGTGA. The CDR3 runs to 16 residues. Full variable domain (missing parts from reference TRBV7-3 and TRBJ2-2): GAGVSQTPSNKVTEKGKYVELRCDPISGHTALYWYRQSLGQGPEFLIYFQGTGAADDSGLPNDRFFAVRPEGSVSTLKIQRTERGDSAVYLCASSSQGGDLTGELFFGEGSRLTVL.

This clonotype was seen repeatedly, ten times or more. J is TRBJ1-4 and V is TRBV6-2 or TRBV6-3, with D possibly being TRBD1 (6 bases). V dropped 4 bases and J dropped 8 bases, with 14 bases sitting between them. Germline assignment: CDR1 MNHEY and CDR2 SVGEGT. This CDR3 has 14 residues. The CDR3 bases are TGTGCCAGCAGTTCCGGACAGCTTAACGAAAAACTGTTTTTT. Protein sequence: CASSSGQLNEKLFF.